This T cell receptor beta chain emerged from a study of chemoradiotherapy in HPV16-positive cancers. Study-wide context: Functional T-cell assays on a couple of HPV16-positive patients' cells defined candidate HPV-specific clones and common TCR motifs.

Study-level findings and limits: In HPV16-positive patients, HPV-responsive T-cell expansion tracked better recurrence-free survival. Candidate HPV-specific clones and E7-related TCR motifs grew in tumor during treatment.

Trimming pared 2 bases from V and 6 bases from J, leaving 7 bases between. CDR3 length: 13 amino acids. Germline V gives CDR1 MNHNS, CDR2 SASEGT. The method was immunoSEQ multiplex PCR; TCRdb's version includes in-frame clones alone and lacks a portion of them. Of about 5,000 clones in the sample, roughly 95% are singletons; the top ten hold under 4%. A note on this clone: Its antigen remains unknown.

The V gene is TRBV6-1, the J gene TRBJ2-2; D is unclear. This receptor was obtained from a human donor with HPV-associated anogenital cancer. The sequenced sample was tumor tissue, obtained from a patient who underwent chemoradiotherapy. The CDR3 DNA is TGTGCCAGCAGTGAATACCAGTCCGGGGAGCTGTTTTTT. This gives the protein CASSEYQSGELFF.